The present entry profiles one T cell receptor beta chain with its context. The antigen is not known. This CDR3 comprises 14 residues. Germline trimming cut 4 bases from V and 3 bases from J; bases unmatched to any gene: 5. Germline-derived CDR1 and CDR2 are SGHDT and YYEEEE. The sample belongs to a study of cytomegalovirus exposure and HLA in healthy donors. Vbeta (60) and Jbeta (13) primers were used in the PCR. Method: immunoSEQ multiplex PCR; TCRdb's copy keeps in-frame clones and lacks some. The repertoire includes 150,000 to 200,000 clones, roughly 87% of them detected once, and about 4% sits in the top ten. General study results and limits: Cytomegalovirus association was listed for 150 to 200 TCR beta chains. Most TCR sequences were rare, but some public TCRs occurred in many donors.

The sequence derives from a man aged 45 to 65 in good health and CMV-seropositive. The sequenced sample was PBMCs. J is TRBJ1-2 and V is TRBV5-6; 8 bases map to TRBD1. The CDR3 protein is CASSLGTGHYGYTF. The CDR3 nucleotides are TGTGCCAGCAGCCTTGGGACAGGCCACTATGGCTACACCTTC.